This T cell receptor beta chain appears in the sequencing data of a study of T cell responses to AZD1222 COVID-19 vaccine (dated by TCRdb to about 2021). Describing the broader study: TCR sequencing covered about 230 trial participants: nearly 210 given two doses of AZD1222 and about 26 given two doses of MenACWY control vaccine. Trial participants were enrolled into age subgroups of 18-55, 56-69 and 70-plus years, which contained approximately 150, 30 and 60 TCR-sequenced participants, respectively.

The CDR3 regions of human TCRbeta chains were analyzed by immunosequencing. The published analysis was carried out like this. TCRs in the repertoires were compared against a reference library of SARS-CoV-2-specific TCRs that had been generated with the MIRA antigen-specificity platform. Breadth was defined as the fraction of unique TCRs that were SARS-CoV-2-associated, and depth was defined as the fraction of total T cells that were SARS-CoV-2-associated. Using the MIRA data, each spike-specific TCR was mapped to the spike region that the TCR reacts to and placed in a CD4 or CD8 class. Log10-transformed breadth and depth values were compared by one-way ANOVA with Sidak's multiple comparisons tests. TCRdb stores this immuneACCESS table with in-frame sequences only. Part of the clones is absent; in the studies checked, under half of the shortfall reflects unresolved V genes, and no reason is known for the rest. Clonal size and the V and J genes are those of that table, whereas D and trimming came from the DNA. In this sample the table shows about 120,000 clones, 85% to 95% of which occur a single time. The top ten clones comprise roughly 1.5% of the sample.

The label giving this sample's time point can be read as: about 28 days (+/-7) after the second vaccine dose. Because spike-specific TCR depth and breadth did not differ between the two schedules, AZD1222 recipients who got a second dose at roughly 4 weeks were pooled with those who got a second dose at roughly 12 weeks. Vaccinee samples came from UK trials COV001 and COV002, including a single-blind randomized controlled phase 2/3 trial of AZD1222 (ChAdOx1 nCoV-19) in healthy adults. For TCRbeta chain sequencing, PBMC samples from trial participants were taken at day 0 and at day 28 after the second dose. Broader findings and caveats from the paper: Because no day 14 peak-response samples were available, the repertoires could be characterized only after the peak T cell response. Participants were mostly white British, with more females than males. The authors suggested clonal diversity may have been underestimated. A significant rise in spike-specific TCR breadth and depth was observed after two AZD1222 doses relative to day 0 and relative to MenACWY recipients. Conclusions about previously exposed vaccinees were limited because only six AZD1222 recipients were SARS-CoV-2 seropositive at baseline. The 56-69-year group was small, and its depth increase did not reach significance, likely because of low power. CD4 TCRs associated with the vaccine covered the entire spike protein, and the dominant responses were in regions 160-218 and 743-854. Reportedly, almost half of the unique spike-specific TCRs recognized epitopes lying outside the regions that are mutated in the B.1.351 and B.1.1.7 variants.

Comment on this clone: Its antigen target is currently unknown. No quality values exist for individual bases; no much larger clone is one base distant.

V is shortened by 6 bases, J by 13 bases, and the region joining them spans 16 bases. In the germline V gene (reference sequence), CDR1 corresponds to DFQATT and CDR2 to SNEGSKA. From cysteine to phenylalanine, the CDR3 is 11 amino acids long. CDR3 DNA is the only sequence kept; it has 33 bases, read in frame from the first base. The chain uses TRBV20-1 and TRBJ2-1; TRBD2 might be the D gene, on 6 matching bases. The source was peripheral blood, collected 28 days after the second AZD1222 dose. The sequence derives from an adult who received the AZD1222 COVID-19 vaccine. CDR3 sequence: CSANTGTRQFF. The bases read TGCAGTGCGAATACCGGGACTCGCCAGTTCTTC.